The 30 T cell receptor beta chains reported below all come from one sample, sequenced in a study of regulatory T cells in long-lasting Graves disease. The authors built TCR beta libraries using iRepertoire HTBI primers and Arm-PCR of CDR3 regions. MiXCR, applied by TCRdb to the multiplex PCR reads, yields one record per CDR3 protein. In the table there are more than 450,000 distinct CDR3 sequences, around 15% of which are singletons. This sample's time point: newly diagnosed GD, antithyroid drugs for less than 3 months. Construction of the TCR library relied on RNA isolated from PBMCs. The sample was also reused in another study, on T cells in Graves' hyperthyroidism and ophthalmopathy.

The source material was peripheral blood mononuclear cells (PBMCs), sampled at new diagnosis, from a patient treated with antithyroid drugs. These receptors originate from a man aged 35 to 55 with Graves disease.

This clonotype was seen more than once but under ten times. The chain has TRBV20-1 and TRBJ2-1; D unclear. The germline V gene encodes CDR1 DFQATT and CDR2 SNEGSKA (reference sequence). V lost 7 bases to trimming and J lost 7 bases, with 23 bases between them. The CDR3 is 15 amino acids. CDR3 sequence reads: CSGYAPAIRENEQFF. CDR3 in DNA: TGCAGTGGTTACGCCCCTGCGATCCGCGAGAATGAGCAGTTCTTC.

This chain joins TRBV6-1 and TRBJ1-1; D is perhaps TRBD1 (6 bases). This CDR3 has 16 amino acids. Trimming shortened V by 7 bases and J by 0 bases, and 18 bases separated the two germline ends. CDR1 and CDR2 from the germline V gene are MNHNS and SASEGT. The DNA of the CDR3 is TGTGCCAGCAACCGACAACGGACAGACATGAACACTGAAGCTTTCTTT. Protein product: CASNRQRTDMNTEAFF.

This clonotype has only one observation. The chain has TRBV27 and TRBJ2-3; possibly TRBD2 for D (5 bases). V dropped 6 bases and J dropped 5 bases, with 15 bases sitting between them. CDR3 length: 14 amino acids. Germline CDR1 reads MNHEY; CDR2 reads SMNVEV (reference sequence). The chain's CDR3 is CASSQGEGQDTQYF. The DNA of the CDR3 is TGTGCCAGCAGCCAAGGCGAGGGCCAAGATACGCAGTATTTT.

This clonotype was found many times. This chain connects TRBV30 to TRBJ2-7; 10 bases are a match to TRBD2. CDR1 and CDR2 (germline): GTSNPN, SVGIG (reference sequence). V lost 1 base and J lost 2; bases outside the gene matches: 8. CDR3 length: 16 residues. The DNA for the CDR3 is TGTGCCTGGAGTGCCCCGGGACTAGCGCTTACCTACGAGCAGTACTTC. Translating it yields CAWSAPGLALTYEQYF.

This clonotype was detected ten times or more. This chain joins TRBV20-1 and TRBJ2-7; TRBD1 or TRBD2 may be the D gene (6 bases each). Trimming removed 0 bases at V and 9 bases at J, with 15 bases between. The CDR3 sequence is 13 residues long. CDR1 is DFQATT, CDR2 SNEGSKA, per germline (reference sequence). The CDR3 reads CSARETRGVGQYF. DNA for the CDR3: TGCAGTGCTAGAGAGACAAGGGGGGTCGGGCAGTACTTC.

Ten or more counts support this clonotype. The genes are TRBV7-9 and TRBJ2-1; a weak D match, TRBD2 (5 bases). CDR1 is SEHNR and CDR2 is FQNEAQ in the germline V gene (reference sequence). CDR3 length: 14 residues. The germline V and J ends were trimmed by 5 bases and 4 bases, with 12 bases remaining between them. The CDR3 DNA reads as TGTGCCAGCAGCCACATCCGAGGGTACAATGAGCAGTTCTTC. The encoded protein is CASSHIRGYNEQFF.

This clonotype was counted ten times or more. This sequence joins TRBV28 and TRBJ1-1; 8 positions match TRBD1. Looked up from germline, CDR1 is MDHEN and CDR2 is SYDVKM. Trimming at V came to 8 bases and at J to 1 base, leaving 6 bases not matched to a gene. The CDR3 has 14 amino acids. CDR3 nucleotide sequence: TGTGCCAGCCGGGCCGGGACAGGGAACACTGAAGCTTTCTTT. Translating it yields CASRAGTGNTEAFF.

In its sample, this clonotype was seen many times. The chain employs TRBV20-1 and TRBJ2-1; 10 bases agree with TRBD1. Germline assignment: CDR1 DFQATT and CDR2 SNEGSKA (reference sequence). Trimming took 3 bases from V and 5 from J; bases not matched to a gene: 4. This CDR3 is 14 amino acids long. CDR3 nucleotides: TGCAGTGCTAGCAAGACAGGGGGCAACAATGAGCAGTTCTTC. Amino acid sequence: CSASKTGGNNEQFF.

This sequence joins TRBV30 and TRBJ2-5, with 13 bases lining up with TRBD2. V trimming: 1 base; J trimming: 2 bases; junction bases outside the gene matches: 10. The CDR3 loop spans 18 amino acids. Germline V gives CDR1 GTSNPN, CDR2 SVGIG (reference sequence). The CDR3 sequence: CAWSGGTSGTLGQETQYF. CDR3 sequence (DNA): TGTGCCTGGAGTGGGGGGACTAGCGGGACTTTAGGGCAAGAGACCCAGTACTTC. The whole variable domain, remainder taken from reference TRBV30 and TRBJ2-5, is SQTIHQWPATLVQPVGSPLSLECTVEGTSNPNLYWYRQAAGRGLQLLFYSVGIGQISSEVPQNLSASRPQDRQFILSSKKLLLSDSGFYLCAWSGGTSGTLGQETQYFGPGTRLLVL.

The CDR3: CATAGSADTQYF. Written as DNA, the CDR3 is TGTGCCACCGCAGGGTCCGCAGATACGCAGTATTTT. This chain links TRBV10-3 with TRBJ2-3; TRBD1 is a possible D gene (5 bases). V was shortened by 10 bases and J by 4 bases, with 12 bases between the two germline ends. Looked up from germline, CDR1 is ENHRY and CDR2 is SYGVKD. CDR3 length: 12 amino acids.

V usage is TRBV3-1 and J usage is TRBJ2-7, with 9 bases fitting TRBD1. With V trimmed by 3 bases and J by 5 bases, 8 bases remained unmatched. Germline CDR1 and CDR2: LGHDT and YNNKEL (reference sequence). This CDR3 spans 15 amino acids. CDR3 loop: CASSHRQGVRNEQYF. The CDR3 DNA reads as TGTGCCAGCAGCCATAGACAGGGGGTTCGGAACGAGCAGTACTTC.

The rearrangement links TRBV30 to TRBJ2-3, with 7 bases aligning to TRBD2. The DNA end is a closer match to TRBJ2-5, so the J assignment may be wrong. The CDR3 sequence is 13 residues long. Per the germline V gene, CDR1 is GTSNPN and CDR2 is SVGIG (reference sequence). This chain's CDR3 is CAWGGGSQGTQYF. The CDR3 nucleotides are TGTGCCTGGGGGGGGGGGTCCCAAGGAACCCAGTACTTC.

This clonotype came up many times. The V and J genes are TRBV20-1 and TRBJ2-7, with D uncertain. Germline CDR1 DFQATT, CDR2 SNEGSKA (reference sequence). The V end was cut by 3 bases, the J end by 0 bases, with 9 bases between. CDR3 size: 13 residues. DNA of the CDR3: TGCAGTGCTAGGGTGGGTAGCTCCTACGAGCAGTACTTC. Protein sequence: CSARVGSSYEQYF.

This clonotype has ten or more counts. This sequence joins TRBV10-3 and TRBJ2-7; the match to TRBD1 covers 7 bases. V was pared by 4 bases and J by 4 bases, with 7 bases of the junction left unmatched. The CDR3 is made up of 14 amino acids. The germline V gene encodes CDR1 ENHRY and CDR2 SYGVKD. CDR3 sequence reads: CAISVRDRSYEQYF. The CDR3 DNA is TGTGCCATCAGTGTCCGGGACAGAAGTTACGAGCAGTACTTC.

The CDR3 bases are TGCAGTGCTAGAGCCCTCCCACCCAGCGGGAGTAACACCGGGGAGCTGTTTTTT. The encoded protein is CSARALPPSGSNTGELFF. The V gene is TRBV20-1, the J gene TRBJ2-2, with 8 bases matching TRBD2. CDR1 is DFQATT and CDR2 is SNEGSKA in the germline V gene (reference sequence). The V segment lost 1 base and the J segment 2 bases; nucleotides outside the gene matches: 12. The CDR3 totals 18 residues.

The chain employs TRBV19 and TRBJ1-3, with a possible D match to TRBD1 (6 bases). Germline lookup yields CDR1 LNHDA and CDR2 SQIVND (reference sequence). The CDR3 covers 16 residues. The V end lost 1 base, the J end lost 0 bases, and 10 bases lay between the germline ends. The CDR3 DNA follows: TGTGCCAGTAGTATAGCCGGGGGCGCCTCTGGAAACACCATATATTTT. Residues: CASSIAGGASGNTIYF.

This clonotype was found a few times. The CDR3 sequence is CASSSGGGSEAFF. Here the CDR3 DNA reads TGTGCCAGCAGTTCAGGAGGGGGCTCTGAAGCTTTCTTT. The chain links TRBV12-3 or TRBV12-4 to TRBJ1-1; TRBD1 matches at 7 bases. V shed 4 bases and J 6 bases; nucleotides not matched to a gene: 5. The length of the CDR3 is 13 residues.

This clonotype was seen at least ten times. This chain joins TRBV18 and TRBJ2-3, with 8 bases fitting TRBD2. Germline assignment: CDR1 KGHSH and CDR2 LQKENI. The V and J ends lost 6 bases and 1 base, in that order; junction bases with no gene match: 6. CDR3 length: 15 residues. The CDR3 loop reads CASSPGLEGTDTQYF. In DNA, the CDR3 is TGTGCCAGCTCGCCGGGACTAGAAGGCACAGATACGCAGTATTTT.

This clonotype was recorded once. V gene TRBV6-9 combines with J gene TRBJ1-6; D ambiguous. The CDR3 loop spans 15 amino acids. V was trimmed by 4 bases and J by 2 bases, leaving 9 bases between them. Germline CDR1 MNHGY, CDR2 SVAAGI. CDR3 in DNA: TGTGCCAGCAGTTTAAGGGAAGCCTATAATTCACCCCTCCACTTT. Translated, it gives CASSLREAYNSPLHF.

This clonotype was detected ten times or more. The rearrangement links TRBV28 to TRBJ1-1; no clear D. The germline V and J ends were trimmed by 3 bases and 5 bases, with 7 bases remaining between them. The CDR3 runs to 12 residues. CDR1 is MDHEN and CDR2 is SYDVKM in the germline V gene. Here the CDR3 reads CASSFDMTEAFF. CDR3 bases: TGTGCCAGCAGTTTCGACATGACTGAAGCTTTCTTT.

This clonotype has a count of ten or more. The chain combines TRBV28 with TRBJ2-7; 8 bases map to TRBD2. Unmatched junction bases numbered 11, after V lost 10 bases and J lost 3 bases. The CDR3 extends over 14 amino acids. Looked up from germline, CDR1 is MDHEN and CDR2 is SYDVKM. CDR3: CAITGGAPVYEQYF. CDR3 nucleotide sequence: TGTGCCATTACCGGGGGGGCCCCAGTCTACGAGCAGTACTTC.

As for this clonotype: The junction does not match germline at one end; this may be a read error. The rearrangement links TRBV28 to TRBJ2-5; 14 bases align to TRBD2. The end of the DNA is better explained by TRBJ2-1, so the J call may be wrong. The CDR3 spans 15 residues. The germline V gene encodes CDR1 MDHEN and CDR2 SYDVKM. Here the CDR3 DNA reads TGTGCCAACAGTCTATGGACTAGCGGGAGGAATGAGCAGTTCTTC. It specifies CANSLWTSGRNEQFF.

Turning to this clonotype: A much larger clone lies one base from this, so it may be a read error. This chain links TRBV28 with TRBJ2-1; D possibly matches TRBD1 or TRBD2 (6 bases each). V was trimmed by 8 bases and J by 8 bases, leaving 22 bases between them. CDR1 is MDHEN and CDR2 is SYDVKM in the germline V gene. The CDR3 spans 15 residues. CDR3 in amino acids: CASVRGQALYYEQFF. DNA of the CDR3: TGTGCCAGCGTTCGGGGGCAGGCGTTGTACTATGAGCAGTTCTTC.

The J gene is TRBJ2-1, the V gene TRBV14; D gene uncertain. V dropped 1 base and J dropped 1 base, with 14 bases sitting between them. The V gene's germline CDR1 is SGHDN and CDR2 FVKESK. The CDR3 covers 17 residues. The CDR3 region has the DNA TGTGCCAGCAGCCAAGGCAGATGGGTAAGGTCCTACAATGAGCAGTTCTTC. It is translated as CASSQGRWVRSYNEQFF.

This clonotype was counted ten times or more. The chain is built from TRBV2 and TRBJ2-5, with TRBD2 matching 10 bases. The DNA matches TRBJ2-1 better at its end, which makes the J call doubtful. This CDR3 is built from 15 residues. The germline CDR1 and CDR2 sequences are SNHLY and FYNNEI. CDR3 sequence reads: CASKRAGGPDNEQFF. Here the CDR3 DNA reads TGTGCCAGCAAGCGAGCGGGAGGGCCGGACAATGAGCAGTTCTTC.

This clonotype was counted between two and nine times. The chain carries TRBV28 and TRBJ2-6, with D tentatively TRBD1 (5 bases). The germline CDR1 and CDR2 sequences are MDHEN and SYDVKM. The V end lost 3 bases, the J end lost 2 bases, and 8 bases lay between the germline ends. This CDR3 comprises 15 residues. The CDR3 loop is CASSFQGTGANVLTF. CDR3 sequence (DNA): TGTGCCAGCAGTTTTCAGGGAACTGGGGCCAACGTCCTGACTTTC.

The chain has TRBV20-1 and TRBJ2-7; 14 bases align to TRBD2. CDR1 is DFQATT and CDR2 is SNEGSKA in the germline V gene (reference sequence). The CDR3 is 17 residues long. J gave up 7 bases and V 3 bases, and 14 bases lay outside the gene matches. The CDR3 loop is CSARSGTSGRSRGEQYF. The CDR3 DNA reads TGCAGTGCTAGGTCCGGGACTAGCGGGAGAAGCCGAGGAGAGCAGTACTTC.

In this sample, this clonotype turned up many times. The chain joins TRBV20-1 to TRBJ2-1, with D maybe TRBD1 (8 bases). V lost 8 bases, J lost 0 bases, and 17 bases lay in between. This CDR3 is 15 amino acids long. Germline V gives CDR1 DFQATT, CDR2 SNEGSKA (reference sequence). CDR3 region: CSLTGGRGSYNEQFF. The CDR3 DNA is TGCAGTTTAACAGGGGGGAGGGGCTCCTACAATGAGCAGTTCTTC.

This clonotype was observed a handful of times. V is TRBV20-1 and J is TRBJ2-2; perhaps TRBD1 as D (6 bases). From germline, CDR1 is DFQATT and CDR2 SNEGSKA (reference sequence). Trimming removed 3 bases from V and 5 bases from J, with 10 bases in between. The CDR3 totals 13 residues. The CDR3 loop reads CSASVTGTGELFF. CDR3 nucleotides: TGCAGTGCTAGTGTTACAGGGACCGGGGAGCTGTTTTTT.

This clonotype came up many times. The genes are TRBV7-8 and TRBJ2-1; 11 positions agree with TRBD2. Trimming removed 3 bases from V and 0 bases from J; junction bases left unmatched: 7. This CDR3 comprises 18 residues. The germline V gene has CDR1 SGHVS and CDR2 FQNEAQ. The CDR3 sequence is CASSLSTSGGYSYNEQFF. The CDR3 DNA is TGTGCCAGCAGCTTGAGTACTAGCGGGGGATACTCCTACAATGAGCAGTTCTTC.